These 15 T cell receptor beta chains share one sample of origin, sequenced in a study of blood T cell repertoires in COVID-19. Profiling relied on immunoSEQ multiplex PCR, and the TCRdb table lists in-frame clones only, not all of them. In the table there are some 70,000 clones, 65% to 90% of which are singletons. The sample taken for sequencing was peripheral blood. All receptors derive from a man aged 80 or over with acute or convalescent COVID-19.

This clone was found once. The chain uses TRBV5-1 and TRBJ2-1; D gene uncertain. V lost 4 bases to trimming and J lost 10 bases, with 12 bases between them. The CDR3 spans 12 residues. CDR1 and CDR2 from the germline V gene are SGHRS and YFSETQ. The CDR3 DNA is TGCGCCAGCAGCGTCAATAGCCGGGAGCAGTTCTTC. Its protein is CASSVNSREQFF.

This chain joins TRBV19 and TRBJ1-2; TRBD1 matches at 7 bases. CDR1 and CDR2 (germline): LNHDA, SQIVND (reference sequence). The CDR3 length is 12 residues. The V gene end was trimmed by 6 bases and the J gene end by 4 bases; junction bases not matched to a gene: 2. CDR3 region: CASRTGSYGYTF. The CDR3 DNA reads as TGTGCCAGTAGGACAGGGTCCTATGGCTACACCTTC.

The count of this clone is one. The chain combines TRBV3-1 (or the pseudogene TRBV3-2) with TRBJ2-7; the D is unclear. Trimming pared 1 base from V and 3 bases from J, leaving 13 bases between. This CDR3 has 15 amino acids. The V gene's germline CDR1 is LGHDT and CDR2 YNNKEL (reference sequence). CDR3 in DNA: TGTGCCAGCAGCCAAGTTTTTAGTTCCGGCTACGAGCAGTACTTC. The encoded protein is CASSQVFSSGYEQYF.

J is TRBJ1-2 and V is TRBV7-2; D uncertain. V shed 5 bases and J shed 8 bases, with 18 bases lying between them. The germline V gene has CDR1 SGHTA and CDR2 FQGNSA. The CDR3 has 14 amino acids. The CDR3 protein is CASSPRRQVTGYTF. The CDR3 nucleotides read TGTGCCAGCAGCCCCAGACGCCAGGTCACAGGCTACACCTTC. Variable domain in full (rest from reference TRBV7-2 and TRBJ1-2): GAGVSQSPSNKVTEKGKDVELRCDPISGHTALYWYRQSLGQGLEFLIYFQGNSAPDKSGLPSDRFSAERTGGSVSTLTIQRTQQEDSAVYLCASSPRRQVTGYTFGSGTRLTVV.

This sequence joins TRBV2 and TRBJ1-5, with 7 bases lining up with TRBD1. V lost 4 bases, J lost 0 bases, and 12 bases stayed unmatched. Germline CDR1 reads SNHLY; CDR2 reads FYNNEI. This CDR3 spans 18 amino acids. The CDR3 DNA is TGTGCCAGCAGTGTATCCTGGACAGGACAGTCTAGCAATCAGCCCCAGCATTTT. Protein: CASSVSWTGQSSNQPQHF.

The chain carries TRBV2 and TRBJ1-1; D may be TRBD1 (5 bases). Deletions cut 3 bases from V and 11 bases from J, with 7 bases between. CDR1 and CDR2 from the germline V gene are SNHLY and FYNNEI. This CDR3 is 10 amino acids long. DNA of the CDR3: TGTGCCAGCAGTGAGGGGGGGGCTTTCTTT. This codes for CASSEGGAFF.

The chain links TRBV4-2 to TRBJ1-1; D perhaps matches TRBD1 (6 bases). CDR1 is LGHNA, CDR2 YNFKEQ, per germline. The CDR3 is made up of 14 amino acids. Trimming cost V 5 bases and J 3 bases, with 13 bases left between them. CDR3 loop: CASSFYRADTEAFF. DNA of the CDR3: TGTGCCAGCAGCTTTTACAGGGCCGACACTGAAGCTTTCTTT.

As for this clone: This CDR3 fails to terminate in the conserved phenylalanine or tryptophan, so it likely reflects a read error. The limits of the CDR3 on the DNA are not certain, so only TCRdb's listed CDR3 is given. The V gene is TRBV28, the J gene TRBJ1-6. The germline V gene encodes CDR1 MDHEN and CDR2 SYDVKM. The CDR3 totals 13 residues, both ends included. The CDR3 sequence: CASSMAGRDSLQL.

The chain carries TRBV6-1 and TRBJ2-5; 14 bases are shared with TRBD2. The CDR3 sequence is 16 residues long. V dropped 4 bases and J dropped 2; count of bases not matched to a gene: 3. Germline assignment: CDR1 MNHNS and CDR2 SASEGT. The CDR3 reads CASSGGLAGDQETQYF. The CDR3 DNA reads as TGTGCCAGCAGTGGGGGACTAGCGGGAGATCAAGAGACCCAGTACTTC.

V gene TRBV4-1 combines with J gene TRBJ1-4; D is unclear. CDR3 length: 16 residues. The germline gives CDR1 MGHRA, CDR2 YSYEKL. Trimming cost V 5 bases and J 8 bases, with 21 bases left between them. The CDR3 reads CASSSQLPGRGEKLFF. CDR3 DNA sequence: TGCGCCAGCAGCTCCCAACTCCCGGGGAGAGGGGAAAAACTGTTTTTT.

The chain employs TRBV5-5 and TRBJ1-2, with a possible D match to TRBD1 (6 bases). This CDR3 is built from 13 residues. V was shortened by 4 bases and J by 3 bases, with 10 bases between the two germline ends. CDR1 and CDR2 from the germline V gene are SGHKS and YYEKEE (reference sequence). The CDR3 DNA reads TGTGCCAGCAGCGCGGACAGATACTATGGCTACACCTTC. Amino acid sequence: CASSADRYYGYTF.

The CDR3 DNA reads TGTGCCAGCAGCTTTAGTAAACTAGCGGTTACCTACAATGAGCAGTTCTTC. It encodes CASSFSKLAVTYNEQFF. The chain combines TRBV11-3 with TRBJ2-1; 8 nucleotides agree with TRBD2. J was trimmed by 2 bases and V by 3 bases; bases with no gene match: 9. The CDR3 runs 17 residues. Germline CDR1 and CDR2: SGHNT and YENEEA.

This chain connects TRBV9 to TRBJ2-1, with D perhaps TRBD2 (5 bases). Between the trimmed V and J ends, which lost 4 bases and 7 bases, there was a span of 18 bases. Germline assignment: CDR1 SGDLS and CDR2 YYNGEE. The CDR3 has 15 residues. The CDR3 here is CASSRRIGGGNEQFF. The CDR3 DNA reads as TGTGCCAGCAGCCGAAGGATTGGAGGCGGAAATGAGCAGTTCTTC.

V and J are TRBV7-2 and TRBJ2-7; possible D gene TRBD2, 6 bases. Germline values: CDR1 SGHTA, CDR2 FQGNSA. The CDR3 has 14 amino acids. The CDR3 protein is CATGNGASVGEQYF. The CDR3 region has the DNA TGTGCGACCGGGAACGGGGCTAGCGTGGGCGAGCAGTACTTC.

The V call is TRBV30, the J call TRBJ2-1; TRBD1 is a possible D gene (5 bases). The CDR3 contains 13 residues. Trimming removed 2 bases at V and 9 bases at J, with 14 bases between. Germline loops: CDR1 GTSNPN, CDR2 SVGIG (reference sequence). CDR3 in DNA: TGTGCCTGGAGTCAGGGCGGAGTCCTTGAGCAGTTCTTC. Residues: CAWSQGGVLEQFF.